The 12 T cell receptor beta chains below all came from one sample that was sequenced in a study of breast tumors, draining lymph nodes, adjacent tissues. Samples came from axillary lymph nodes draining the breast cancer. In TCRdb, the multiplex PCR reads were re-called with MiXCR into one record per CDR3 protein. The sample lists 100,000 to 150,000 distinct CDR3 sequences, about 20% seen once, with roughly 2.7% in the top ten. Material for sequencing was axillary lymph node tissue. The receptors were sampled from a female donor with breast cancer. Some clones in this sample may be carry-over from other donors' samples.

The table lists this clonotype with many counts. This chain uses TRBV13 with TRBJ2-3, with D uncertain. Deletions cut 2 bases from V and 4 bases from J, with 13 bases between. Germline V gives CDR1 PRHDT, CDR2 FYEKMQ (reference sequence). CDR3 length: 15 amino acids. The CDR3 DNA reads as TGTGCCAGCAGCTTACGGGTAACGGATTCAGATACGCAGTATTTT. Amino acid sequence: CASSLRVTDSDTQYF.

This clonotype was found many times. This chain links TRBV24-1 with TRBJ2-2; D could derive from TRBD1 or TRBD2 (6 bases each). V lost 9 bases, J lost 6 bases, and 19 bases lay in between. CDR1 and CDR2 from the germline V gene are KGHDR and SFDVKD. CDR3 length: 15 residues. The CDR3 here is CATRGPGQGAGELFF. For the CDR3, the DNA is TGTGCCACCCGGGGGCCCGGGCAGGGAGCCGGGGAGCTGTTTTTT.

J is TRBJ2-1 and V is TRBV3-1, with TRBD2 matching 9 bases. The trim removed 0 bases at V and 4 bases at J, leaving 10 bases unmatched. Germline V gene sequence: CDR1 LGHDT, CDR2 YNNKEL (reference sequence). The CDR3 is made up of 18 amino acids. This CDR3 is CASSQDVGLAGTYNEQFF. Written as DNA, the CDR3 is TGTGCCAGCAGCCAAGATGTAGGGCTAGCGGGGACGTACAATGAGCAGTTCTTC.

At least ten counts were recorded for this clonotype. The rearrangement links TRBV19 to TRBJ2-1; 11 bases agree with TRBD2. V was pared by 8 bases and J by 6 bases, with 3 bases of the junction left unmatched. Germline CDR1 and CDR2: LNHDA and SQIVND (reference sequence). The CDR3 is 13 amino acids. The CDR3 region has the DNA TGTGCCAGTGTTAGCGGGAGGGCCAATGAGCAGTTCTTC. Translated: CASVSGRANEQFF. Looking up the rest from reference TRBV19 and TRBJ2-1 gives the full variable domain: DGGITQSPKYLFRKEGQNVTLSCEQNLNHDAMYWYRQDPGQGLRLIYYSQIVNDFQKGDIAEGYSVSREKKESFPLTVTSAQKNPTAFYLCASVSGRANEQFFGPGTRLTVL.

The chain couples TRBV4-2 to TRBJ2-1; D may be TRBD1 or TRBD2 (7 bases each). This CDR3 has 15 residues. V was pared by 4 bases and J by 4 bases, with 14 bases between. CDR1 is LGHNA, CDR2 YNFKEQ, per germline. CDR3 amino acids: CASSRQGGVYNEQFF. The CDR3 region has the DNA TGTGCCAGCAGCCGACAGGGAGGGGTATACAATGAGCAGTTCTTC.

This clonotype was counted many times. The chain links TRBV7-2 to TRBJ2-1; D ambiguous. Germline V gene sequence: CDR1 SGHTA, CDR2 FQGNSA. Trimming removed 3 bases at V and 3 bases at J, with 6 bases between. This CDR3 has 13 amino acids. CDR3 bases: TGTGCCAGCAGCTTGCGCTTCTACAATGAGCAGTTCTTC. Encoded protein: CASSLRFYNEQFF. The full variable domain, its missing parts supplied by reference TRBV7-2 and TRBJ2-1, is GAGVSQSPSNKVTEKGKDVELRCDPISGHTALYWYRQSLGQGLEFLIYFQGNSAPDKSGLPSDRFSAERTGGSVSTLTIQRTQQEDSAVYLCASSLRFYNEQFFGPGTRLTVL.

This clonotype has ten or more counts. The V gene is TRBV10-3, the J gene TRBJ2-2, with 9 positions matching TRBD2. The CDR3 has 16 amino acids. J was trimmed by 7 bases and V by 10 bases; bases with no gene match: 16. Per germline, CDR1 ENHRY and CDR2 SYGVKD. In nucleotides, the CDR3 is TGTGCCACGAAAAGGGCTAGCGGGAATCTGGGCGGGGAGCTGTTTTTT. It codes for CATKRASGNLGGELFF.

This clonotype occurred many times. The V and J genes are TRBV11-2 and TRBJ1-2; a weak D match, TRBD1 (6 bases). The CDR3 sequence is 14 residues long. Trimming pared 5 bases from V and 4 bases from J, leaving 14 bases between. Germline assignment: CDR1 SGHAT and CDR2 FQNNGV. CDR3 amino acids: CASSAVGASYGYTF. In DNA form, the CDR3 reads TGTGCCAGCAGCGCCGTGGGGGCGTCCTATGGCTACACCTTC.

This clonotype was seen at least ten times. The chain links TRBV6-2 or TRBV6-3 to TRBJ2-1; D is possibly TRBD1 (5 bases). V was shortened by 0 bases and J by 5 bases, with 8 bases between the two germline ends. Germline lookup yields CDR1 MNHEY and CDR2 SVGEGT. CDR3 length: 14 amino acids. CDR3 loop: CASSYSRVNNEQFF. CDR3 nucleotide sequence: TGTGCCAGCAGTTACTCCAGGGTTAACAATGAGCAGTTCTTC.

In its sample, this clonotype was seen many times. This chain joins TRBV4-2 and TRBJ2-3; 7 bases fit TRBD2. CDR3 length equals 16 residues. In germline, CDR1 is LGHNA, CDR2 YNFKEQ. V shed 1 base and J 5 bases; nucleotides not matched to a gene: 9. CDR3 DNA: TGTGCCAGCAGCCAAGGAGGGGCGGGAGATGGAGATACGCAGTATTTT. Translating gives CASSQGGAGDGDTQYF.

This clonotype was seen many times. This rearrangement joins TRBV2 to TRBJ1-5; 9 bases line up with TRBD1. V dropped 6 bases and J dropped 5; count of bases not matched to a gene: 5. Germline values: CDR1 SNHLY, CDR2 FYNNEI. The CDR3 totals 14 residues. The chain's CDR3 is CASSAGQGYQPQHF. Here the CDR3 DNA reads TGTGCCAGCAGCGCTGGACAGGGGTATCAGCCCCAGCATTTT.

In the case of this clonotype: A much larger clone lies a single base off, so this may be a read error. This rearrangement joins TRBV28 to TRBJ2-7, with D uncertain. Germline V gives CDR1 MDHEN, CDR2 SYDVKM. V lost 3 bases to trimming and J lost 12 bases, with 18 bases between them. This CDR3 region has 13 residues. The CDR3 DNA follows: TGTGCCAGCAGTTTGGGCCTGGCCACCGGGCGGTACTTC. Amino acid sequence: CASSLGLATGRYF.